This record concerns one T cell receptor beta chain sequence. Its antigen is unidentified. The entry originates in a study of post-analysis software for immune sequencing data. Study results and limitations: The study found TRBV5-6, TRBV5-1 and TRBV20-1 among about five TRBV segments more frequent in patients than controls.

The CDR3 length is 16 residues. V was clipped by 2 bases and J by 7 bases, with 21 bases between them. The germline V gene encodes CDR1 SGHRS and CDR2 YFSETQ. Libraries were made from TCR beta cDNA, and they carried unique molecular identifiers. TCRdb passed the PCR reads through MiXCR, listing each CDR3 protein once. Of more than 450,000 distinct CDR3 sequences in the sample, around 44% were seen once. What was sequenced was blood. This rearrangement joins TRBV5-1 to TRBJ1-1; the D is unclear. The sequence was obtained from a girl aged 10-17 years with multiple sclerosis. The CDR3 DNA is TGCGCCAGCAGCTTCGACTTAAATCGACGTCTGGTTGAAGCTTTCTTT. It yields the protein CASSFDLNRRLVEAFF. Looking up the rest from reference TRBV5-1 and TRBJ1-1 gives the full variable domain: KAGVTQTPRYLIKTRGQQVTLSCSPISGHRSVSWYQQTPGQGLQFLFEYFSETQRNKGNFPGRFSGRQFSNSRSEMNVSTLELGDSALYLCASSFDLNRRLVEAFFGQGTRLTVV.